Listed below are T cell receptor beta chains from one sample, sequenced in a study of shared clonotypes between healthy human individuals. Here immunoSEQ multiplex PCR was the method, and the copy in TCRdb shows in-frame clones only, minus some. The table shows fewer than 600,000 clones, with around 76% occurring only once. Material for sequencing was PBMCs. These receptors all come from a woman between 35 and 50 years old in good health. Some clones in this sample may be carry-over from other donors' samples. CDR3s include the opening cysteine and the closing phenylalanine or tryptophan. The D gene is left open where the match is weak. Clone size is given for some rows only: seen once, a few or many times, or a class if the clone is expanded.

clone_size j_call d_call v_call cdr3_nt cdr3_aa
- TRBJ1-4 - TRBV2 TGTGCCAGCCGGGCCGGGGTGGCTAATGAAAAACTGTTTTTT CASRAGVANEKLFF
- TRBJ2-1 TRBD2 TRBV27 TGTGCCAGCAGTTTTGGGGGACTAGCCGGAGCGAGTGAGCAGTTCTTC CASSFGGLAGASEQFF
- TRBJ2-2 - TRBV19 TGTGCCAGTAGTATCGGACTCGGCACCGGGGAGCTGTTTTTT CASSIGLGTGELFF
- TRBJ1-5 - TRBV10-3 TGTGCCACCCACGGAGATGGGTGGGATCAGCCCCAGCATTTT CATHGDGWDQPQHF
- TRBJ1-3 - TRBV28 TGTGCCAGCACCAGAGGAGGGGCAAGCTCTGGAAACACCATATATTTT CASTRGGASSGNTIYF
once TRBJ2-2 - TRBV10-3 TGTGCCACCAGTGGGGTTCCCGGGGAGCTGTTTTTT CATSGVPGELFF
few TRBJ1-1 - TRBV7-3 TGTGCCAGCAGCTTAGTCAGGGACACTGAAGCTTTCTTT CASSLVRDTEAFF
few TRBJ2-1 TRBD2 TRBV7-2 TGTGCCAGCAGCCTAGTCAGACTAGCGGGAAGGGGCTCCTACAATGAGCAGTTCTTC CASSLVRLAGRGSYNEQFF
- TRBJ1-1 TRBD1 TRBV6-5 TGTGCCAGCAGTTACTCTGTCGACAGGGGGCGAGCTTTCTTT CASSYSVDRGRAFF
- TRBJ1-2 - TRBV28 TGTGCCAGCAGTTTCGGGGGCGCGTTTTTTGGCTACACCTTC CASSFGGAFFGYTF
- TRBJ2-7 - TRBV7-9 TGTGCCAGCAGCTTCGGGACGATCGGGGAGCAGTACTTC CASSFGTIGEQYF
few TRBJ2-1 TRBD1 TRBV30 TGTGCCTGGGGGGACAGGGGACTTTACAATGAGCAGTTCTTC CAWGDRGLYNEQFF
- TRBJ2-1 - TRBV5-8 TGTGCCAGCAGCTTGGCCGTGGTGAGGGTCCATGAGCAGTTCTTC CASSLAVVRVHEQFF
- TRBJ2-7 TRBD2 TRBV6-5 TGTGCCAGCAGTCGAGCGGGAGGCTCCTACGAGCAGTACTTC CASSRAGGSYEQYF
- TRBJ1-1 - TRBV7-3 TGTGCCAGCAGCTTTGGGGCGGGAAACACTGAAGCTTTCTTT CASSFGAGNTEAFF